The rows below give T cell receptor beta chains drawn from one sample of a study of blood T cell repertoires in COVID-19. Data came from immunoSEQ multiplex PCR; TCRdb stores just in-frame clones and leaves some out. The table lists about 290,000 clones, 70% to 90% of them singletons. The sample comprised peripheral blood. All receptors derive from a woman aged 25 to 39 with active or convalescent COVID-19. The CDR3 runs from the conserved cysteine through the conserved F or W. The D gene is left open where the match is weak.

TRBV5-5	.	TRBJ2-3	TGTGCCAGCAGCTTAGGAGACAGCAGCACAGATACGCAGTATTTT	CASSLGDSSTDTQYF
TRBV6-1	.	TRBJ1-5	TGTGCCAGCAGTGACAGGTACAATCAGCCCCAGCATTTT	CASSDRYNQPQHF
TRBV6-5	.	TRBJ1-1	TGTGCCAGCAGGTTCCAGGGGCCCAACACTGAAGCTTTCTTT	CASRFQGPNTEAFF
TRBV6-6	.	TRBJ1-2	TGTGCCAGCAGTTACCCGGACAGAAACTATGGCTACACCTTC	CASSYPDRNYGYTF
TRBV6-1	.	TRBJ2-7	TGTGCCAGCAGTGAAATGCCGCAGGCCTTCTACGAGCAGTACTTC	CASSEMPQAFYEQYF
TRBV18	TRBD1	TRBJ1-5	TGTGCCAGCTCCCAGGGACAGGGCGGATCTCAGCCCCAGCATTTT	CASSQGQGGSQPQHF
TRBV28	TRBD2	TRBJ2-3	TGTGCCAGCAGTCCCCCCGGGACTAGCGCCGCAAGTACGCAGTATTTT	CASSPPGTSAASTQYF
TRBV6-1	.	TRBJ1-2	TGTGCCAGCAGTGAAGCGCTCGCGGGCTACACCTTC	CASSEALAGYTF
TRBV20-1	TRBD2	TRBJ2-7	TGCAGTGCTAGTTGGACTAGGGACTACGAGCAGTACTTC	CSASWTRDYEQYF
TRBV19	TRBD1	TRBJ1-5	TGTGCCAGTAGTACGGGACAGGGACGCAATCAGCCCCAGCATTTT	CASSTGQGRNQPQHF